This is a list of T cell receptor beta chains from one sample in a study of T cells after yellow fever vaccination. TCRdb fed the 5' RACE reads into MiXCR, producing one record per CDR3 protein. The profile covers some 250,000 distinct CDR3 sequences, with about 3.7% appearing a single time and under 20% taken by the ten largest. The material sequenced was PBMCs, taken 15 days after the yellow fever booster vaccination. These receptors all stem from a man aged 18 to 30 who received the YFV17D yellow fever vaccine. Each CDR3 is given with its conserved first and last residue. The order of the fields is clone size, D gene, CDR3 length, V gene, J gene, CDR3 DNA, CDR3 protein. A D gene is named only where the DNA matches it firmly. Size is stated for part of the rows, as once, few or many counts, or as a class when the clone is expanded.

many,.,17,TRBV12-3/TRBV12-4,TRBJ1-3,TGTGCCAGCAGTTTCCCCGCCCGCCTAACCTCTGGAAACACCATATATTTT,CASSFPARLTSGNTIYF
many,TRBD2,16,TRBV7-9,TRBJ2-3,TGTGCCAGCAGGTCCGGGACTAGCGGTTGGTCAGATACGCAGTATTTT,CASRSGTSGWSDTQYF
few,.,12,TRBV29-1,TRBJ1-1,TGCAGCGTTGATCAGTATGGGGTGGGAGCTTTCTTT,CSVDQYGVGAFF
many,TRBD1,16,TRBV5-6,TRBJ2-3,TGTGCCAGCAGCCTACAGGGGGCTGGGAACACAGATACGCAGTATTTT,CASSLQGAGNTDTQYF
many,.,11,TRBV12-3/TRBV12-4,TRBJ1-1,TGTGCCAGCAGTTCGCAGGATGCAGCTTTCTTT,CASSSQDAAFF
many,.,15,TRBV7-6,TRBJ2-5,TGTGCCAGCAGCTTAGGAGAGGGCCTCCAAGAGACCCAGTACTTC,CASSLGEGLQETQYF
many,.,17,TRBV20-1,TRBJ1-1,TGCAGTGCTAGATTCCCCGGCAGGGGAAGAGTGAACACTGAAGCTTTCTTT,CSARFPGRGRVNTEAFF
few,.,13,TRBV2,TRBJ1-1,TGTGCCAGCAGTGAAAGTCCGAACACTGAAGCTTTCTTT,CASSESPNTEAFF
many,.,14,TRBV15,TRBJ1-2,TGTGCCACCAGCAGAGACAGGTTATCATATGGCTACACCTTC,CATSRDRLSYGYTF
many,.,15,TRBV21-1,TRBJ1-2,TGTGCCATCCTTCCTCAACCGGGACGGAACTATGGCTACACCTTC,CAILPQPGRNYGYTF
many,TRBD1,14,TRBV29-1,TRBJ2-7,TGCAGCGTTGAGGGGTCAGGGGGCGACTACGAGCAGTACTTC,CSVEGSGGDYEQYF
many,.,15,TRBV7-2,TRBJ2-5,TGTGCCAGCAGCCGACAGGGACTTCTGCGGGAGACCCAGTACTTC,CASSRQGLLRETQYF
many,TRBD2,11,TRBV7-2,TRBJ2-3,TGTGCCAGCAGCACCCGGGGGGGCTTGTATTTT,CASSTRGGLYF
many,TRBD1,16,TRBV7-2,TRBJ1-5,TGTGCCAGCAGCTTTGAACAGGGGCAGGGCAATCAGCCCCAGCATTTT,CASSFEQGQGNQPQHF
many,.,15,TRBV7-2,TRBJ2-4,TGTGCCAGCAGCCCTCTGTCCGGAGCCAAAAACATTCAGTACTTC,CASSPLSGAKNIQYF
many,.,14,TRBV4-3,TRBJ1-6,TGCGCCAGCAGCGAAGACTGGGGATATTCACCCCTCCACTTT,CASSEDWGYSPLHF
many,.,13,TRBV14,TRBJ2-7,TGTGCCAGCAGCCAAGGTTGGGACTACGAGCAGTACTTC,CASSQGWDYEQYF
many,.,15,TRBV4-3,TRBJ2-1,TGCGCCAGCAGCCCGGGACAATCTCTGCACAATGAGCAGTTCTTC,CASSPGQSLHNEQFF
many,TRBD1,15,TRBV5-1,TRBJ1-3,TGCGCCAGCAGCGAGGGACAGCTTTCTGGAAACACCATATATTTT,CASSEGQLSGNTIYF
.,.,13,TRBV7-2,TRBJ2-7,TGTGCCAGCAGCCAACAGGTTATAGCTGAGCAGTACTTC,CASSQQVIAEQYF
many,TRBD1,17,TRBV12-5,TRBJ2-3,TGTGCTAGTGGTGAAACAACAGGGGGCTTCAGCACAGATACGCAGTATTTT,CASGETTGGFSTDTQYF
.,.,15,TRBV7-9,TRBJ1-6,TGTGCCAGCAGCTTAAAGGCCTCGGCCGATTCACCCCTCCACTTT,CASSLKASADSPLHF
many,.,11,TRBV29-1,TRBJ2-2,TGCAGCGTTGGGTACACCGGGGAGCTGTTTTTT,CSVGYTGELFF
many,.,16,TRBV18,TRBJ1-1,TGTGCCAGCTCACCACGGGGGGACTCTTTAAGGGGTGAAGCTTTCTTT,CASSPRGDSLRGEAFF
many,TRBD2,16,TRBV12-3/TRBV12-4,TRBJ2-7,TGTGCCAGCAGTCCCCAGGCGGGGGGGCGAGTCAACGAGCAGTACTTC,CASSPQAGGRVNEQYF
many,TRBD2,18,TRBV4-3,TRBJ2-1,TGCGCCAGCAGCCAAGAACTAGCGGGACCGACCTCCTACAATGAGCAGTTCTTC,CASSQELAGPTSYNEQFF
many,.,14,TRBV27,TRBJ1-5,TGTGCCAGCAGTTTATCGCAGGGACGTCAGCCCCAGCATTTT,CASSLSQGRQPQHF
many,.,13,TRBV5-1,TRBJ1-5,TGCGCCAGCAGCTTTAGGGGAGCTCAGCCCCAGCATTTT,CASSFRGAQPQHF
many,TRBD2,16,TRBV7-9,TRBJ2-3,TGTGCCAGCAGCTCCCCCCTCGCGGGGGGGCCCGATACGCAGTATTTT,CASSSPLAGGPDTQYF
many,.,15,TRBV7-2,TRBJ2-5,TGTGCCAGCAGCTTAGTCGCAGACTACCAAGAGACCCAGTACTTC,CASSLVADYQETQYF
many,TRBD2,15,TRBV7-8,TRBJ2-1,TGTGCCAGCAGCTCCGGGACTAGCGGGGTAAATGAGCAGTTCTTC,CASSSGTSGVNEQFF
many,.,12,TRBV20-1,TRBJ1-5,TGCAGTGCTAGGAACCTCAATCAGCCCCAGCATTTT,CSARNLNQPQHF
many,.,14,TRBV27,TRBJ2-7,TGTGCCAGCAGTCCCCTGGGACAAATGAACGAGCAGTACTTC,CASSPLGQMNEQYF
many,TRBD1,14,TRBV5-1,TRBJ1-6,TGCGCCAGCAGCTTTAACAGGGGAGGGTCACCCCTCCACTTT,CASSFNRGGSPLHF
many,.,15,TRBV2,TRBJ2-1,TGTGCCAGCAGTGATGGAACGGGGGTCTACAATGAGCAGTTCTTC,CASSDGTGVYNEQFF